This record covers a single T cell receptor (beta chain). Although they were nominally healthy when sampled, donors likely had unrecorded immune exposures. This sample stems from a study of cytomegalovirus exposure and HLA in healthy donors. The PCR contained 60 Vbeta and 13 Jbeta primers. Profiled with immunoSEQ multiplex PCR; TCRdb holds only in-frame clones, not every one. Here the sample spans about 140,000 clones, 70% to 80% being singletons. Sequenced: PBMCs. This receptor was taken from a female donor in good health and CMV-seronegative.

The CDR3 nucleotides read TGTGCCAGCAGTCGCAGGGAGGCAATTAACGAGCAGTACTTC. Protein: CASSRREAINEQYF. V and J are TRBV25-1 and TRBJ2-7; TRBD2 is a possible D gene (6 bases). CDR1 MGHDK and CDR2 SYGVNS come from the germline V gene. The V end was cut by 5 bases, the J end by 5 bases, with 16 bases between. The length of the CDR3 is 14 residues.